One and the same sample provided the 6 T cell receptor beta chains below, sequenced in a study of CD8 T cells in Susac syndrome. Reverse transcription used about 0.45 to 1 ug RNA and random hexamers. TCRdb reprocessed the immunoSEQ multiplex PCR reads with MiXCR, giving one entry per CDR3 protein. Found here are 75,000 or so distinct CDR3 sequences, 94% of them singletons; the top ten hold approximately 1%. The sequenced sample was CD8+ T cells from PBMCs. Receptors were obtained from a human donor with Susac syndrome.

The chain has TRBV28 and TRBJ2-7, with 8 bases that match TRBD1. Trimming at V came to 7 bases and at J to 0 bases, leaving 5 bases not matched to a gene. CDR3 length: 14 amino acids. Germline CDR1 reads MDHEN; CDR2 reads SYDVKM. The CDR3 protein is CASTGTGGSYEQYF. The DNA for the CDR3 is TGTGCCAGCACCGGGACAGGAGGCTCCTACGAGCAGTACTTC.

This chain uses TRBV27 with TRBJ2-6; D call uncertain. Trimming removed 6 bases at V and 0 bases at J, with 9 bases between. There are 15 residues in the CDR3. Germline V lookup: CDR1 MNHEY, CDR2 SMNVEV (reference sequence). CDR3 DNA: TGTGCCAGCAGCCCAACATTCTCTGGGGCCAACGTCCTGACTTTC. As protein: CASSPTFSGANVLTF.

The V and J genes are TRBV27 and TRBJ1-5; weak D call: TRBD1 (5 bases). Germline assignment: CDR1 MNHEY and CDR2 SMNVEV (reference sequence). V lost 5 bases and J lost 6, with 20 bases in between. The CDR3 length is 16 residues. CDR3 nucleotides: TGTGCCAGCAGTCCCTCGGCGGGCAGGGTGGGTCAGCCCCAGCATTTT. Protein sequence: CASSPSAGRVGQPQHF.

The chain joins TRBV12-3 or TRBV12-4 to TRBJ1-5, with D perhaps matching TRBD1 (5 bases). Trimming removed 7 bases at V and 6 bases at J, with 16 bases between. This CDR3 has 14 amino acids. The CDR3 protein is CASNEGGGGQPQHF. The CDR3 nucleotides read TGTGCCAGCAATGAGGGCGGGGGAGGTCAGCCCCAGCATTTT.

J is TRBJ2-2 and V is TRBV6-4; D remains ambiguous. The CDR3 spans 14 residues. V was pared by 0 bases and J by 2 bases, with 4 bases between. Germline V gene sequence: CDR1 MRHNA, CDR2 SNTAGT. CDR3: CASSDSGNTGELFF. Here the CDR3 DNA reads TGTGCCAGCAGTGACTCTGGAAACACCGGGGAGCTGTTTTTT.

This chain links TRBV7-8 with TRBJ2-3; either TRBD1 or TRBD2 may fit D (7 bases each). V was cut by 0 bases and J by 3 bases, with 16 bases left in between. The germline V gene encodes CDR1 SGHVS and CDR2 FQNEAQ. This CDR3 has 17 amino acids. The CDR3 DNA follows: TGTGCCAGCAGCTTAGCGCAGGGGGGGGCGAGAACAGATACGCAGTATTTT. Amino acid sequence: CASSLAQGGARTDTQYF.